This T cell receptor (beta chain) was sequenced in a study of T-cell reconstitution after alpha-beta-depleted transplantation in children. Deletions cut 1 base from V and 0 bases from J, with 7 bases between. The CDR3 covers 16 residues. Germline lookup yields CDR1 LGHNA and CDR2 YSLEER. At least ten counts were recorded for this clonotype. As it was prepared, the TCRbeta library received unique molecular identifiers. One entry per CDR3 protein, called by TCRdb with MiXCR from the PCR reads. The profile shows about 610,000 distinct CDR3 sequences, more than 9% of them singletons. The receptor was derived from a human donor who donated a stem cell graft to a child with acute myeloid leukemia. Here the sequenced sample was PBMCs from the stem cell graft donor, taken from the stem cell graft. The chain has TRBV4-3 and TRBJ2-6; D remains ambiguous. CDR3 nucleotides: TGCGCCAGCAGCCAAGTTCGAAGCTCTGGGGCCAACGTCCTGACTTTC. It translates to CASSQVRSSGANVLTF.